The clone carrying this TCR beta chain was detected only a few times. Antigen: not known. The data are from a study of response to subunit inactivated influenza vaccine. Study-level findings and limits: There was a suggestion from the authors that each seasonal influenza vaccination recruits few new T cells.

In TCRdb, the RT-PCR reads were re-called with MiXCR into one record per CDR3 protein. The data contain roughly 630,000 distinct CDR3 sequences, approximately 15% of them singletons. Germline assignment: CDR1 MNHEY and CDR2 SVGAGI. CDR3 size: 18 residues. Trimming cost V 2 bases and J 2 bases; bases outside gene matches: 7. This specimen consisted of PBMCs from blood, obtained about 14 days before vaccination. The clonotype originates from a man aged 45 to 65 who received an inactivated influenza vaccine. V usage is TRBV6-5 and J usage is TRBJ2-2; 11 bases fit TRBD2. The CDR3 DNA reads TGTGCCAGCAGTTACGGGGTAGCGGGGGGGCCAAACACCGGGGAGCTGTTTTTT. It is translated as CASSYGVAGGPNTGELFF.